This TCR beta chain emerged from a study of T-cell memory formation after mild COVID-19. General study points: Pre-infection memory already had some responding clones, implying cross-reactive memory joined.

Germline V CDR1 and CDR2: MNHEY, SVGAGI. Trimming removed 0 bases at V and 3 bases at J, with 9 bases between. The CDR3 is made up of 15 amino acids. TCRdb independently ran MiXCR on the 5' RACE reads; one entry per CDR3 protein. The sample holds about 390,000 distinct CDR3 sequences, approximately 21% seen once. This clonotype occurred a few times. Its antigen is currently unknown. Sequenced: PBMCs or a T cell subset sorted from them (not recorded which). This clonotype was sampled from an adult woman who had mild COVID-19 (a few samples of this study predate the infection). Cell type and time point are not known. J is TRBJ2-1 and V is TRBV6-5; D gene uncertain. CDR3 sequence reads: CASSYSIGFYNEQFF. As DNA, the CDR3 is TGTGCCAGCAGTTACTCGATCGGTTTCTACAATGAGCAGTTCTTC.